This T cell receptor (beta chain) was observed in a study of post-analysis software for immune sequencing data. Carried by the TCR beta cDNA libraries were unique molecular identifiers. TCRdb reprocessed the PCR reads via MiXCR and lists one record per CDR3 protein. The sample shows roughly 800,000 distinct CDR3 sequences, roughly 50% of them seen only once. Study observations and caveats: There was significantly lower normalized Chao1 diversity in multiple sclerosis patients than in controls. TRBV5-6, TRBV5-1 and TRBV20-1 were among four to six TRBV segments more frequent in patients than controls.

Germline V gene data show CDR1 as DFQATT and CDR2 as SNEGSKA (reference sequence). V gave up 1 base and J gave up 2 bases; unmatched junction bases: 12. The CDR3 has 18 residues. This clonotype was counted between two and nine times. The antigen is not known. Sequencing was performed on blood. The chain couples TRBV20-1 to TRBJ2-3, with 10 bases lining up with TRBD2. The clonotype originates from a girl aged 10 to 17 with multiple sclerosis. CDR3 sequence reads: CSARGPAGGPPSTDTQYF. CDR3 in DNA: TGCAGTGCTAGAGGTCCAGCGGGGGGGCCCCCATCCACAGATACGCAGTATTTT.